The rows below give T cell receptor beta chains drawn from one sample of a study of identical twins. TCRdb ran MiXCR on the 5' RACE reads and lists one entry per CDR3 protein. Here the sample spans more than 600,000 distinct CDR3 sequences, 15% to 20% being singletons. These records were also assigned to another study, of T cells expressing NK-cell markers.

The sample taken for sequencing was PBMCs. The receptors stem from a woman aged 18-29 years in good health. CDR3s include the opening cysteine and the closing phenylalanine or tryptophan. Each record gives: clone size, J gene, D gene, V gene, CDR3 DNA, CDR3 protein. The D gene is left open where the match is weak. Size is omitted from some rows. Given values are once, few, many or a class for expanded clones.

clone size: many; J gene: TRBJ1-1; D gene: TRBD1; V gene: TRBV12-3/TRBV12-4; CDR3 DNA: TGTGCCAGCAGTTTAGCTGGGTACGGGACAGGGGGCGGACCTGAAGCTTTCTTT; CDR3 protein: CASSLAGYGTGGGPEAFF
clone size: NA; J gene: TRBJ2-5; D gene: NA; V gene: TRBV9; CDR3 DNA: TGTGCCAGCAGCGTGCGACACTCCCAAGAGACCCAGTACTTC; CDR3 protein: CASSVRHSQETQYF
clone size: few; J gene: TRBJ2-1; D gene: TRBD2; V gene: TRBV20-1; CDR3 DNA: TGCAGTGCTAGAGGGAAGGGCGGGAGATACAATGAGCAGTTCTTC; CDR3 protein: CSARGKGGRYNEQFF
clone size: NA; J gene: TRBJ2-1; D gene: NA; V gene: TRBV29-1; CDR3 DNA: TGCAGCGCGTGGGACTCGGGGAATGAGCAGTTCTTC; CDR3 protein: CSAWDSGNEQFF
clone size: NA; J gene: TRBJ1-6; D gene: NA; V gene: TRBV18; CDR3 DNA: TGTGCCAGCTCACCGTCACTGGACGGGAATTCACCCCTCCACTTT; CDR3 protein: CASSPSLDGNSPLHF
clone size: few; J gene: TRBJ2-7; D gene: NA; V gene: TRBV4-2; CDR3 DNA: TGTGCCAGCAGCCAAGGGACGGATGACTACGAGCAGTACTTC; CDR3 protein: CASSQGTDDYEQYF
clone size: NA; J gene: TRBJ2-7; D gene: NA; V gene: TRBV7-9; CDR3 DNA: TGTGCCAGCAGCGGCGAGTCTAGGTCCATCAACGAGCAGTACTTC; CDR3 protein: CASSGESRSINEQYF
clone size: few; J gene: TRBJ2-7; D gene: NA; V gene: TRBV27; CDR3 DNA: TGTGCCAGCAGTTTAGGTGGGAGAGGCTACGAGCAGTACTTC; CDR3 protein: CASSLGGRGYEQYF
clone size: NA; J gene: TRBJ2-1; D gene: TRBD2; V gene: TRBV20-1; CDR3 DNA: TGCAGTGCTAGCGGGACTAGTTGGTACAATGAGCAGTTCTTC; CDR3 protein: CSASGTSWYNEQFF
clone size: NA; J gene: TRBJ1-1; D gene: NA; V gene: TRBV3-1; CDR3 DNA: TGTGCCAGCAGCCAAAGGGGAGTTGGGACTGAAGCTTTCTTT; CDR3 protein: CASSQRGVGTEAFF
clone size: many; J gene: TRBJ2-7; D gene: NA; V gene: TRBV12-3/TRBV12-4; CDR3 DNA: TGTGCCAGCAGTTTATCGTCAGGTTCCTACGAGCAGTACTTC; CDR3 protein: CASSLSSGSYEQYF
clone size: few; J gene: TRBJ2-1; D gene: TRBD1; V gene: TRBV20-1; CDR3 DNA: TGCAGTGCTAGAGGGACAGGGGCCGAGCCGACAATCTCCTACAATGAGCAGTTCTTC; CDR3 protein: CSARGTGAEPTISYNEQFF
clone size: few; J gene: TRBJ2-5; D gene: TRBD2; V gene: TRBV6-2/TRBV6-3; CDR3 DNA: TGTGCCAGCAGTTACTCGAGACTAGCGGGGAACCAAGAGACCCAGTACTTC; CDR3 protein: CASSYSRLAGNQETQYF
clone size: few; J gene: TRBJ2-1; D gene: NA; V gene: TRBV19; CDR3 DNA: TGTGCCAGTAGGAGCAGACAGCTCCTTGATGGGCAGTTCTTC; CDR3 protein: CASRSRQLLDGQFF
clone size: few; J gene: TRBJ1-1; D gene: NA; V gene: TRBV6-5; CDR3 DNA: TGTGCCAGCAGTTACATACGGCTTAGTAACACTGAAGCTTTCTTT; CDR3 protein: CASSYIRLSNTEAFF